These 8 T cell receptor beta chains came from one sample sequenced in a study of post-analysis software for immune sequencing data. Findings and caveats of the study: Roughly 5 TRBV segments occurring more often in patients than controls included TRBV5-6, TRBV5-1 and TRBV20-1.

Researchers reported that TCR beta cDNA libraries carried unique molecular identifiers. TCRdb fed the PCR reads into MiXCR, producing one record per CDR3 protein. The sample records approximately 770,000 distinct CDR3 sequences, about half being singletons. These receptors have no known antigen. The sequenced material came from blood. The receptors stem from a girl aged 5-17 years with multiple sclerosis.

The chain joins TRBV3-1 to TRBJ2-7, with D tentatively TRBD1 (6 bases). Germline V gene data show CDR1 as LGHDT and CDR2 as YNNKEL (reference sequence). Trimming pared 0 bases from V and 5 bases from J, leaving 11 bases between. The CDR3 is made up of 14 amino acids. The CDR3 protein is CASSQEGGRHEQYF. The CDR3 DNA is TGTGCCAGCAGCCAAGAAGGGGGACGCCACGAGCAGTACTTC.

The chain recombines TRBV29-1 with TRBJ2-3; 8 bases line up with TRBD2. The junction had 22 bases not matched to a gene; V was cut back by 5 bases and J by 3 bases. The length of the CDR3 is 19 residues. Per germline, CDR1 SQVTM and CDR2 ANQGSEA. CDR3 DNA sequence: TGCAGCGTTCGGTTTGGGGTAGCGGGATCCCCGAGGAGGACAGATACGCAGTATTTT. As protein: CSVRFGVAGSPRRTDTQYF.

The chain's CDR3 is CAWSSSQETQYF. DNA for the CDR3: TGTGCCTGGAGCTCCAGCCAAGAGACCCAGTACTTC. J is TRBJ2-5 and V is TRBV30; D gene unclear. CDR1 is GTSNPN and CDR2 is SVGIG in the germline V gene (reference sequence). The V gene lost 3 bases and the J gene lost 1 base, with 6 bases spanning the gap. The CDR3 is made up of 12 amino acids. Looking up the rest from reference TRBV30 and TRBJ2-5 gives the full variable domain: SQTIHQWPATLVQPVGSPLSLECTVEGTSNPNLYWYRQAAGRGLQLLFYSVGIGQISSEVPQNLSASRPQDRQFILSSKKLLLSDSGFYLCAWSSSQETQYFGPGTRLLVL.

The chain combines TRBV28 with TRBJ2-7, with D unclear. The CDR3 has 14 residues. Germline V CDR1 and CDR2: MDHEN, SYDVKM. V was cut by 3 bases and J by 2 bases, with 11 bases left in between. The CDR3 loop reads CASSLLVETYEQYF. The DNA for the CDR3 is TGTGCCAGCAGTTTGTTAGTTGAGACCTACGAGCAGTACTTC.

The gene calls are TRBV30 and TRBJ1-2; tentatively, D is TRBD1 (6 bases). CDR3 length: 13 amino acids. From germline, CDR1 is GTSNPN and CDR2 SVGIG (reference sequence). Trimming stripped 3 bases from V and 6 bases from J, with 14 bases between. The CDR3: CAWRGTTRNGYTF. DNA of the CDR3: TGTGCCTGGAGGGGGACAACGAGGAATGGCTACACCTTC.

This chain uses TRBV7-2 with TRBJ2-2; 9 bases align to TRBD2. With 3 bases clipped from V and 5 bases from J, the junction kept 7 bases outside the gene matches. The CDR3 is 16 residues long. Germline CDR1 and CDR2: SGHTA and FQGNSA. In DNA form, the CDR3 reads TGTGCCAGCAGCTTGCCAGCGGGAGGTTGGACCGGGGAGCTGTTTTTT. Protein product: CASSLPAGGWTGELFF. Complete variable domain (other parts from reference TRBV7-2 and TRBJ2-2): GAGVSQSPSNKVTEKGKDVELRCDPISGHTALYWYRQSLGQGLEFLIYFQGNSAPDKSGLPSDRFSAERTGGSVSTLTIQRTQQEDSAVYLCASSLPAGGWTGELFFGEGSRLTVL.

The chain couples TRBV20-1 to TRBJ1-2; no firm D call. Germline V CDR1 and CDR2: DFQATT, SNEGSKA (reference sequence). The CDR3 is 12 amino acids. The germline V and J ends were trimmed by 5 bases and 3 bases, with 10 bases remaining between them. The CDR3 protein is CSAAPTDYGYTF. The CDR3 DNA sequence: TGCAGTGCTGCACCGACGGACTATGGCTACACCTTC.

This clonotype was found a few times. CDR3 sequence reads: CAISESTGANTEAFF. DNA of the CDR3: TGTGCCATCAGTGAGTCGACAGGGGCGAACACTGAAGCTTTCTTT. The J gene is TRBJ1-1, the V gene TRBV10-3, with 8 bases that match TRBD1. The CDR3 runs 15 residues. J lost 1 base, V lost 0 bases, and 1 base had no gene match. Per the germline V gene, CDR1 is ENHRY and CDR2 is SYGVKD.